This is a list of T cell receptor beta chains from one sample in a study of blood T cell repertoires in COVID-19. Data came from immunoSEQ multiplex PCR; TCRdb stores just in-frame clones and leaves some out. The table lists roughly 410,000 clones, 70% to 90% of them singletons. The sample was peripheral blood. All receptors derive from a woman aged 40 to 55 with COVID-19, enrolled during active disease. The CDR3 runs from the conserved cysteine through the conserved F or W. A D gene is named only where the DNA matches it firmly. Rows may omit the clone size; those that give it use once, few, many or a size class.

v_gene: TRBV6-2/TRBV6-3
j_gene: TRBJ1-5
abundance: -
d_gene: TRBD1
CDR3nt: TGTGCCAGCAGCTTCCATGGACAGGGACGGGCCCGTTATGGCAATCAGCCCCAGCATTTT
CDR3aa: CASSFHGQGRARYGNQPQHF

v_gene: TRBV11-2
j_gene: TRBJ1-6
abundance: -
d_gene: -
CDR3nt: TGTGCCAGCAGCTTAGACCAGGCCCTCCACTTT
CDR3aa: CASSLDQALHF

v_gene: TRBV7-9
j_gene: TRBJ1-4
abundance: -
d_gene: -
CDR3nt: TGTGCCAGCAGCTTAGGAGGTGTGCGGGAAAAACTGTTTTTT
CDR3aa: CASSLGGVREKLFF

v_gene: TRBV7-2
j_gene: TRBJ2-1
abundance: -
d_gene: TRBD2
CDR3nt: TGTGCCAGCAGCGAAACTAGCGGGAGCTCCTACAATGAGCAGTTCTTC
CDR3aa: CASSETSGSSYNEQFF

v_gene: TRBV27
j_gene: TRBJ1-3
abundance: -
d_gene: TRBD1
CDR3nt: TGTGCCAGCAGCGCAGGGGGCTATGGAAACACCATATATTTT
CDR3aa: CASSAGGYGNTIYF

v_gene: TRBV12-5
j_gene: TRBJ1-3
abundance: -
d_gene: -
CDR3nt: TGTGCTAGTGGAGCCGGGGTTTCCTCTGGAAACACCATATATTTT
CDR3aa: CASGAGVSSGNTIYF

v_gene: TRBV19
j_gene: TRBJ1-4
abundance: -
d_gene: TRBD1
CDR3nt: TGTGCCAGTCGGACAGGAGGAGCAACTAATGAAAAACTGTTTTTT
CDR3aa: CASRTGGATNEKLFF

v_gene: TRBV20-1
j_gene: TRBJ1-5
abundance: -
d_gene: -
CDR3nt: TGCAGTGCTAGTTACAGCTATCAGCCCCAGCATTTT
CDR3aa: CSASYSYQPQHF

v_gene: TRBV6-6
j_gene: TRBJ1-1
abundance: -
d_gene: TRBD1
CDR3nt: TGTGCCAGCAGTTACCTCCCGACAGGGAACGCTTTCTTT
CDR3aa: CASSYLPTGNAFF

v_gene: TRBV5-1
j_gene: TRBJ1-2
abundance: -
d_gene: -
CDR3nt: TGCGCCAGCAGCAACGACAGGACCAGGAGCGGCTACACCTTC
CDR3aa: CASSNDRTRSGYTF

v_gene: TRBV11-2
j_gene: TRBJ2-7
abundance: -
d_gene: -
CDR3nt: TGTGCCAGCAGCTTAGATATCAGGGAACCCGGTGGGAAGCAGTACTTC
CDR3aa: CASSLDIREPGGKQYF

v_gene: TRBV5-1
j_gene: TRBJ1-1
abundance: -
d_gene: TRBD1
CDR3nt: TGCGCCAGCAGCCACGGACAGGGCCTTGGGAACACTGAAGCTTTCTTT
CDR3aa: CASSHGQGLGNTEAFF

v_gene: TRBV27
j_gene: TRBJ2-3
abundance: -
d_gene: -
CDR3nt: TGTGCCAGCGGGGCGGAGCCTAACACAGATACGCAGTATTTT
CDR3aa: CASGAEPNTDTQYF

v_gene: TRBV9
j_gene: TRBJ1-1
abundance: -
d_gene: -
CDR3nt: TGTGCCAGCAGCGTAGGCGCGGATAAGAACACTGAAGCTTTCTTT
CDR3aa: CASSVGADKNTEAFF

v_gene: TRBV27
j_gene: TRBJ2-3
abundance: -
d_gene: TRBD2
CDR3nt: TGTGCCAGCAGTCCCCCGCAGCGGGAGCGGGGAGATACGCAGTATTTT
CDR3aa: CASSPPQRERGDTQYF

v_gene: TRBV7-3
j_gene: TRBJ2-7
abundance: -
d_gene: -
CDR3nt: TGTGCCAGCAGCTTATTTGACAAGTACGAGCAGTACTTC
CDR3aa: CASSLFDKYEQYF

v_gene: TRBV18
j_gene: TRBJ2-1
abundance: few
d_gene: TRBD2
CDR3nt: TGTGCCAGCTCACCAGGGAGGGATAGCCTCAATGAGCAGTTCTTC
CDR3aa: CASSPGRDSLNEQFF

v_gene: TRBV6-5
j_gene: TRBJ1-3
abundance: once
d_gene: TRBD1
CDR3nt: TGTGCCAGCAGTTACTTGACAGGGGGCATGGACACCATATATTTT
CDR3aa: CASSYLTGGMDTIYF

v_gene: TRBV27
j_gene: TRBJ2-1
abundance: -
d_gene: TRBD1
CDR3nt: TGTGCCAGCACCCCAGGGGGACGCGGGCTCACTTACAATGAGCAGTTCTTC
CDR3aa: CASTPGGRGLTYNEQFF

v_gene: TRBV9
j_gene: TRBJ2-7
abundance: few
d_gene: TRBD2
CDR3nt: TGTGCCAGCAGCGTAGCTGGGCAGGGAGGGTACGAGCAGTACTTC
CDR3aa: CASSVAGQGGYEQYF

v_gene: TRBV30
j_gene: TRBJ1-4
abundance: -
d_gene: -
CDR3nt: TGTGCCTGGAGTGTCTACAGGGACGGGGGGGGTGAAAAACTGTTTTTT
CDR3aa: CAWSVYRDGGGEKLFF

v_gene: TRBV5-5
j_gene: TRBJ2-5
abundance: -
d_gene: TRBD2
CDR3nt: TGTGCCAGCAGCCGGGGACTAGCGGGAGGGGAGACCCAGTACTTC
CDR3aa: CASSRGLAGGETQYF

v_gene: TRBV28
j_gene: TRBJ2-1
abundance: -
d_gene: -
CDR3nt: TGTGCCAGCAGTCCGCAGCGTCCCTACAATGAGCAGTTCTTC
CDR3aa: CASSPQRPYNEQFF

v_gene: TRBV30
j_gene: TRBJ1-6
abundance: -
d_gene: TRBD1
CDR3nt: TGTGCCTGGAGTCTCGGGGGACAGGGGGCTTCACCCCTCCACTTT
CDR3aa: CAWSLGGQGASPLHF

v_gene: TRBV28
j_gene: TRBJ2-2
abundance: -
d_gene: TRBD2
CDR3nt: TGTGCCAGCAGTGTGGTCGGGAGCGGGGGTCGGAACACCGGGGAGCTGTTTTTT
CDR3aa: CASSVVGSGGRNTGELFF

v_gene: TRBV18
j_gene: TRBJ1-1
abundance: -
d_gene: -
CDR3nt: TGTGCCAGCTCACCTTCACGACAGGCTGAAGCTTTCTTT
CDR3aa: CASSPSRQAEAFF

v_gene: TRBV28
j_gene: TRBJ1-1
abundance: -
d_gene: -
CDR3nt: TGTGCCAGTAGTATTAATATGGGGGGTATTGAAGCTTTCTTT
CDR3aa: CASSINMGGIEAFF

v_gene: TRBV7-2
j_gene: TRBJ1-3
abundance: -
d_gene: -
CDR3nt: TGTGCCAGCAGCTTAGCGGGGGGGGCGTTCTCTGGAAACACCATATATTTT
CDR3aa: CASSLAGGAFSGNTIYF

v_gene: TRBV6-2/TRBV6-3
j_gene: TRBJ2-3
abundance: -
d_gene: TRBD1
CDR3nt: TGTGCCAGCAGTTACGAACAGGGGGGATCAGATACGCAGTATTTT
CDR3aa: CASSYEQGGSDTQYF

v_gene: TRBV29-1
j_gene: TRBJ2-6
abundance: -
d_gene: -
CDR3nt: TGCAGCGTTAGGACAGTGTCTGGGGCCAACGTCCTGACTTTC
CDR3aa: CSVRTVSGANVLTF

v_gene: TRBV5-1
j_gene: TRBJ1-1
abundance: -
d_gene: TRBD1
CDR3nt: TGCGCCAGCAGCTACCAGGGGGCGGCGGACTACACTGAAGCTTTCTTT
CDR3aa: CASSYQGAADYTEAFF

v_gene: TRBV5-1
j_gene: TRBJ1-2
abundance: -
d_gene: TRBD1
CDR3nt: TGCGCCAGCAGCTTGGGCACAGGGGTCGGTGGCTACACCTTC
CDR3aa: CASSLGTGVGGYTF

v_gene: TRBV19
j_gene: TRBJ2-7
abundance: -
d_gene: -
CDR3nt: TGTGCCAGTAGTTGGACAGTTACCTACGAGCAGTACTTC
CDR3aa: CASSWTVTYEQYF

v_gene: TRBV6-5
j_gene: TRBJ2-3
abundance: once
d_gene: TRBD2
CDR3nt: TGTGCCAGCAGTTGGGGAGCGGGGGGGCTTGGAGATACGCAGTATTTT
CDR3aa: CASSWGAGGLGDTQYF

v_gene: TRBV4-3
j_gene: TRBJ2-3
abundance: -
d_gene: TRBD2
CDR3nt: TGCGCCAGCAGCCAAGAACCGCTAGCGGGAGTCGGAGATACGCAGTATTTT
CDR3aa: CASSQEPLAGVGDTQYF

v_gene: TRBV27
j_gene: TRBJ2-7
abundance: -
d_gene: -
CDR3nt: TGTGCCAGCAGTTCCCTAATGGACAGTGCCGAGCAGTACTTC
CDR3aa: CASSSLMDSAEQYF

v_gene: TRBV29-1
j_gene: TRBJ2-7
abundance: -
d_gene: -
CDR3nt: TGCAGCGCATACGCTAACTACGAGCAGTACTTC
CDR3aa: CSAYANYEQYF

v_gene: TRBV7-3
j_gene: TRBJ1-2
abundance: -
d_gene: TRBD1
CDR3nt: TGTGCCAGCAGCTTTACAGGGGGCGGCTACACCTTC
CDR3aa: CASSFTGGGYTF

v_gene: TRBV5-4
j_gene: TRBJ1-1
abundance: -
d_gene: TRBD1
CDR3nt: TGTGCCAGCAGCTTGGTGGCAGGGGGCACTGAAGCTTTCTTT
CDR3aa: CASSLVAGGTEAFF

v_gene: TRBV28
j_gene: TRBJ2-1
abundance: -
d_gene: TRBD1
CDR3nt: TGTGGGACCCTATTGGTACAGGGGAACAATGAGCAGTTCTTC
CDR3aa: CGTLLVQGNNEQFF

v_gene: TRBV6-2/TRBV6-3
j_gene: TRBJ2-7
abundance: -
d_gene: TRBD1
CDR3nt: TGTGCCAGCAGCGGACAGGGGGGATCCTACGAGCAGTACTTC
CDR3aa: CASSGQGGSYEQYF

v_gene: TRBV5-1
j_gene: TRBJ2-7
abundance: -
d_gene: TRBD1
CDR3nt: TGCGCCAGCAGCGGGACAGGGATCTACGAGCAGTACTTC
CDR3aa: CASSGTGIYEQYF

v_gene: TRBV11-3
j_gene: TRBJ2-2
abundance: few
d_gene: -
CDR3nt: TGTGCCAGCAGCTTAGACCCCCAGACTAGCGGGGAGCTGTTTTTT
CDR3aa: CASSLDPQTSGELFF

v_gene: TRBV11-2
j_gene: TRBJ2-3
abundance: -
d_gene: TRBD2
CDR3nt: TGTGCCAGCAGCTTAGGTCTAGCGGGAGTGGGAGATACGCAGTATTTT
CDR3aa: CASSLGLAGVGDTQYF

v_gene: TRBV4-3
j_gene: TRBJ2-2
abundance: -
d_gene: TRBD2
CDR3nt: TGCGCCAGCAAAACTAGCGGGGGGCCACGGGTGGAGCTGTTTTTT
CDR3aa: CASKTSGGPRVELFF

v_gene: TRBV19
j_gene: TRBJ2-6
abundance: -
d_gene: TRBD2
CDR3nt: TGTGCCAGTAGTTACCTAGCGGGAGTATCTGGGGCCAACGTCCTGACTTTC
CDR3aa: CASSYLAGVSGANVLTF

v_gene: TRBV28
j_gene: TRBJ2-7
abundance: -
d_gene: TRBD2
CDR3nt: TGTGCCAGCAAATCTGCGGGAGGGTCCTACGAGCAGTACTTC
CDR3aa: CASKSAGGSYEQYF

v_gene: TRBV7-6
j_gene: TRBJ2-7
abundance: -
d_gene: TRBD1
CDR3nt: TGTGCCAGCAGCTTAGGATTGACAGGGAGCAACGAGCAGTACTTC
CDR3aa: CASSLGLTGSNEQYF

v_gene: TRBV2
j_gene: TRBJ2-5
abundance: -
d_gene: TRBD1
CDR3nt: TGTGCCAGCAGTGGGGACAGGGAAGAGACCCAGTACTTC
CDR3aa: CASSGDREETQYF

v_gene: TRBV30
j_gene: TRBJ1-5
abundance: few
d_gene: TRBD1
CDR3nt: TGTGCCTGGAGTCTCGGACAGGATCAGCCCCAGCATTTT
CDR3aa: CAWSLGQDQPQHF

v_gene: TRBV30
j_gene: TRBJ2-7
abundance: -
d_gene: TRBD1
CDR3nt: TGTGCCTGGAGTCCCGGGACAGGGTCGCGGGAGCAGTACTTC
CDR3aa: CAWSPGTGSREQYF

v_gene: TRBV11-1
j_gene: TRBJ2-7
abundance: -
d_gene: -
CDR3nt: TGTGCCAGCAGCGAGCTCTACGAGCAGTACTTC
CDR3aa: CASSELYEQYF

v_gene: TRBV6-5
j_gene: TRBJ1-2
abundance: -
d_gene: TRBD1
CDR3nt: TGTGCCAGCAGCAGAACAGGGGGATATGGCTACACCTTC
CDR3aa: CASSRTGGYGYTF

v_gene: TRBV14
j_gene: TRBJ1-2
abundance: -
d_gene: -
CDR3nt: TGTGCCAGCAGCCAAGGCAGGGCCCTAAACTATGGCTACACCTTC
CDR3aa: CASSQGRALNYGYTF

v_gene: TRBV28
j_gene: TRBJ1-2
abundance: -
d_gene: -
CDR3nt: TGTGCCAGCAGTTTATGGGTACAGCTTAACTATGGCTACACCTTC
CDR3aa: CASSLWVQLNYGYTF

v_gene: TRBV27
j_gene: TRBJ2-2
abundance: once
d_gene: -
CDR3nt: TGTGCCAGCAGTTTATTCACAGGGCGAATCACCGGGGAGCTGTTTTTT
CDR3aa: CASSLFTGRITGELFF

v_gene: TRBV7-9
j_gene: TRBJ1-4
abundance: -
d_gene: -
CDR3nt: TGTGCCAGCACGTTTGGTCCCGTAGAGAAACTGTTTTTT
CDR3aa: CASTFGPVEKLFF